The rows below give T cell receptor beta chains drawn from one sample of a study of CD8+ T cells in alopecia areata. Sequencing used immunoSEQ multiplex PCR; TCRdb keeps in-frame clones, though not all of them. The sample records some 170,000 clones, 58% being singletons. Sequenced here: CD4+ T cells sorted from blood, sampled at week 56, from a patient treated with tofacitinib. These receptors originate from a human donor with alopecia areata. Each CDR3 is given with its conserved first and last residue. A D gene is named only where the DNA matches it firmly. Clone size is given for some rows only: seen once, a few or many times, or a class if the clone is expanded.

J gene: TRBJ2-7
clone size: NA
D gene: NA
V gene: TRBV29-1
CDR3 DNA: TGCAGCGTTGAAGTAACGGGCTACGAGCAGTACTTC
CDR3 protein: CSVEVTGYEQYF

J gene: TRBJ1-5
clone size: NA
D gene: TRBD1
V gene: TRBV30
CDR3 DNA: TGTGCCTGGAGACCCAGGGGGCCTAGCAATCAGCCCCAGCATTTT
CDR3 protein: CAWRPRGPSNQPQHF

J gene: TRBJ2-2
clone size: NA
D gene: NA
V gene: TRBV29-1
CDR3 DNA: TGCAGCGTTGTTACAGCCCTCACCGGGGAGCTGTTTTTT
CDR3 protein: CSVVTALTGELFF

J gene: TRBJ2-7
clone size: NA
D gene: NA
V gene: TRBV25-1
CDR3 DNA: TGTGCCAGCAGTGAGGGAAGGGTTCATGACGAGCAGTACTTC
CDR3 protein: CASSEGRVHDEQYF

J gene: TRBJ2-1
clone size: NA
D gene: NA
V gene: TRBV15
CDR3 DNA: TGTGCCACCAGCAGAGAAAAGTGGGACGGGGACAATGAGCAGTTCTTC
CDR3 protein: CATSREKWDGDNEQFF

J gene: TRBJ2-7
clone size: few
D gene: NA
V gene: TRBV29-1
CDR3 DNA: TGCAGCTTTTCGGACAGTACCTACGAGCAGTACTTC
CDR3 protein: CSFSDSTYEQYF

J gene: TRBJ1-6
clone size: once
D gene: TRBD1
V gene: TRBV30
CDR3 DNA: TGTGCCTGGAGAGAAACAGGGGCGTTGAATTCACCCCTCCACTTT
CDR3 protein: CAWRETGALNSPLHF

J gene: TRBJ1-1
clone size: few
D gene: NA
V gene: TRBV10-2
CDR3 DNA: TGCGCCAGCAGCGCGGACTGGAACACTGAAGCTTTCTTT
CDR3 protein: CASSADWNTEAFF

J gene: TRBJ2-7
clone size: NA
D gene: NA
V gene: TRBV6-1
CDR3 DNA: TGTGCCAGCAGTGTATCTCTGGACAGAAACTACGAGCAGTACTTC
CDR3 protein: CASSVSLDRNYEQYF

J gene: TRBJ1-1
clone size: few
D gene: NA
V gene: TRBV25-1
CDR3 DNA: TGTGCCAGCAGTGGTAAGACAGTTTGGCGGACCACTGAAGCTTTCTTT
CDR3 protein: CASSGKTVWRTTEAFF

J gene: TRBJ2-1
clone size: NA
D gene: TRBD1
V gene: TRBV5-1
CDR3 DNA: TGCGCCAGCAGCGCGGACAGGTTGGCCCTAGTCTATGAGCAGTTCTTC
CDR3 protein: CASSADRLALVYEQFF

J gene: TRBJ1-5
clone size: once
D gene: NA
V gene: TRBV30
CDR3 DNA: TGTGCCTGGAGTGTAAGGTCAGGGGCCGGCAATCAGCCCCAGCATTTT
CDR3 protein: CAWSVRSGAGNQPQHF

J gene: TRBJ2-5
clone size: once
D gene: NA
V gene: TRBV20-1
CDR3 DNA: TGCAGTGCTAGAGTTAAAGAGACCCAGTACTTC
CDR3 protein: CSARVKETQYF

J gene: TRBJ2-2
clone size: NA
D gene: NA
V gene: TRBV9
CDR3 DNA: TGTGCCAGCAGCTCCGTTAGCCGAGCGAACACCGGGGAGCTGTTTTTT
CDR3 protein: CASSSVSRANTGELFF